The present entry profiles one TCR beta chain with its context. In the source study's methods: The authors estimated nucleated cell counts from reference gene primer amplification. Some clones are missing from TCRdb's copy, which holds only in-frame ones; the method was immunoSEQ multiplex PCR. The D gene and trimming were derived from the DNA, and the V and J assignments and clone size from that table. The sample consists of 170,000 or so clones, roughly 87% of them appearing once. This sample is drawn from a study of blood T cell repertoires in COVID-19. Study summary: The samples span acute and convalescent COVID-19 from the United States, Italy and Spain.

Participant-reported clinical history was the basis for cohort assignment. The V gene's germline CDR1 is PRHDT and CDR2 FYEKMQ (reference sequence). V was pared by 5 bases and J by 2 bases, with 7 bases of the junction left unmatched. CDR3 length: 16 amino acids. The chain couples TRBV13 to TRBJ2-3; TRBD2 matches 10 bases. The TCR sequence derives from a woman aged 45-65 years who had recovered from COVID-19. The sample taken for sequencing was PBMCs or T cells enriched from blood (not recorded which). The CDR3 sequence is CASSVGLADYTDTQYF. In nucleotides, the CDR3 is TGTGCCAGCAGCGTCGGACTAGCGGACTACACAGATACGCAGTATTTT.